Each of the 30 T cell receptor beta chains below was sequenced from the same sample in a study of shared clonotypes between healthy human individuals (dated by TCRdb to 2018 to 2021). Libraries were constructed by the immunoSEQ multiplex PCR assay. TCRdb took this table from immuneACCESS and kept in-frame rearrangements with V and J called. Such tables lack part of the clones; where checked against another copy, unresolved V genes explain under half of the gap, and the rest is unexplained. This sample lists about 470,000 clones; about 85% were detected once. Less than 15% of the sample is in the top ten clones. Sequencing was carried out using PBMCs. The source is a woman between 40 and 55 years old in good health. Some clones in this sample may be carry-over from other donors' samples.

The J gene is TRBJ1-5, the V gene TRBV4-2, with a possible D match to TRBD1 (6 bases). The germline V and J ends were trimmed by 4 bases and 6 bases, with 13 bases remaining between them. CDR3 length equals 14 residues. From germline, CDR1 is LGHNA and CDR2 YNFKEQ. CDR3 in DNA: TGTGCCAGCAGCCGCATCAGGGGAGGTCAGCCCCAGCATTTT. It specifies CASSRIRGGQPQHF.

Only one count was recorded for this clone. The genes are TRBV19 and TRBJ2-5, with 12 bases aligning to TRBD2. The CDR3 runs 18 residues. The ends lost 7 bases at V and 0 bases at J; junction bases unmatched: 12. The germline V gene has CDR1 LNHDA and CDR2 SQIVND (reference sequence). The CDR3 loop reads CASTPTPGLAGYQETQYF. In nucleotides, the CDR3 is TGTGCCAGTACCCCTACCCCCGGACTAGCGGGGTACCAAGAGACCCAGTACTTC.

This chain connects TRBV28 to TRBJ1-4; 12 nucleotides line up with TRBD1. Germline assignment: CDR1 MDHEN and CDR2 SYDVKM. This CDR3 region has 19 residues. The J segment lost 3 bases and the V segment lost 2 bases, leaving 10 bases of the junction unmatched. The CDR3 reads CASSLGAGGQGASNEKLFF. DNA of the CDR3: TGTGCCAGCAGTTTAGGAGCTGGGGGACAGGGGGCATCTAATGAAAAACTGTTTTTT.

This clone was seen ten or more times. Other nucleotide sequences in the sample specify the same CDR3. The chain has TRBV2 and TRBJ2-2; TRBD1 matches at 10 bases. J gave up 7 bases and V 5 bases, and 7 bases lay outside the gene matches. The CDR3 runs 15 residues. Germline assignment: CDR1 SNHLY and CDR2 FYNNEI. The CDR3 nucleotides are TGTGCCAGCAGTCCGGGGACAGGGGTTAACGGGGAGCTGTTTTTT. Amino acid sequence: CASSPGTGVNGELFF.

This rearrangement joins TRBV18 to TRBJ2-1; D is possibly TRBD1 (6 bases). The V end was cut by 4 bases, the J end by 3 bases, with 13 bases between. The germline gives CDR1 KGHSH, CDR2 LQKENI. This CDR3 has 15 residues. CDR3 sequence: CASSQQGNRYNEQFF. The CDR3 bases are TGTGCCAGCTCACAACAGGGAAATCGCTACAATGAGCAGTTCTTC.

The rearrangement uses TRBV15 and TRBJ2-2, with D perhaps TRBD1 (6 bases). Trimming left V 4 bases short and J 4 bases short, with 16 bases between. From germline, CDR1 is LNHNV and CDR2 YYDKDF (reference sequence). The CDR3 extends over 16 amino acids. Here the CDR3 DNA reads TGTGCCACCAGCACCCCCTCCGGACAGTCCACCGGGGAGCTGTTTTTT. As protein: CATSTPSGQSTGELFF.

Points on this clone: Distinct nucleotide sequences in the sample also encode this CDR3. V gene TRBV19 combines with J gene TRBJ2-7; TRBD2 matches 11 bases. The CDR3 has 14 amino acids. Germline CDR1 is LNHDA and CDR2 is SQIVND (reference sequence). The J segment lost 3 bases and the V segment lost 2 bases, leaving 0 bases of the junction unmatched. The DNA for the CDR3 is TGTGCCAGTAGTATACTAGCGGGAGGCTACGAGCAGTACTTC. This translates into CASSILAGGYEQYF. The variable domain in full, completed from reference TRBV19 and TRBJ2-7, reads DGGITQSPKYLFRKEGQNVTLSCEQNLNHDAMYWYRQDPGQGLRLIYYSQIVNDFQKGDIAEGYSVSREKKESFPLTVTSAQKNPTAFYLCASSILAGGYEQYFGPGTRLTVT.

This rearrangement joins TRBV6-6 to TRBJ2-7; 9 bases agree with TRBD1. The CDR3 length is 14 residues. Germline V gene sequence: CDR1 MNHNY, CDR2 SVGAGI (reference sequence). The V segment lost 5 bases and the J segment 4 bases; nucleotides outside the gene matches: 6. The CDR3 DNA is TGTGCCAGCAGTATGGGACAGGGTGGGTACGAGCAGTACTTC. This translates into CASSMGQGGYEQYF.

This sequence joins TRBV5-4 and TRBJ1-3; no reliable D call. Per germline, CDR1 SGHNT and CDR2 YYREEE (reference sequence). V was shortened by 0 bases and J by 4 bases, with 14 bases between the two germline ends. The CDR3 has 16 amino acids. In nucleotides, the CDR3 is TGTGCCAGCAGCTTGGACCTTCTGGGCAGAGGAAACACCATATATTTT. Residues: CASSLDLLGRGNTIYF.

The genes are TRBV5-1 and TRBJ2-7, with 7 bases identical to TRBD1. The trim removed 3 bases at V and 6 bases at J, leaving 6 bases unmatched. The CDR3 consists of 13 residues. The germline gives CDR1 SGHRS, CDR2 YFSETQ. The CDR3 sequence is CASSSRQGSEQYF. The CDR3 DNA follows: TGCGCCAGCAGCTCACGACAGGGCAGCGAGCAGTACTTC. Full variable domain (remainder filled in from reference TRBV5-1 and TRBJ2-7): KAGVTQTPRYLIKTRGQQVTLSCSPISGHRSVSWYQQTPGQGLQFLFEYFSETQRNKGNFPGRFSGRQFSNSRSEMNVSTLELGDSALYLCASSSRQGSEQYFGPGTRLTVT.

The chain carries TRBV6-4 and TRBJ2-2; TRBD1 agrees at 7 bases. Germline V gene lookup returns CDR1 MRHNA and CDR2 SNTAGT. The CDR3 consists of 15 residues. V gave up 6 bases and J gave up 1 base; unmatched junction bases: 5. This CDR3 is CASSQRTGNTGELFF. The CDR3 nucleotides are TGTGCCAGCAGCCAACGGACAGGGAACACCGGGGAGCTGTTTTTT.

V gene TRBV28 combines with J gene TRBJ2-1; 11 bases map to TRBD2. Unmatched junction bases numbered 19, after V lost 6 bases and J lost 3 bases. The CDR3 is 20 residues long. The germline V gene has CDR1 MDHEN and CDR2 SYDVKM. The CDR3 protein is CASSTRLAGPRDLGYNEQFF. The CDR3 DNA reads TGTGCCAGCAGCACACGACTAGCGGGACCTCGGGACCTCGGCTACAATGAGCAGTTCTTC. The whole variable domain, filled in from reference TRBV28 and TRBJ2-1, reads DVKVTQSSRYLVKRTGEKVFLECVQDMDHENMFWYRQDPGLGLRLIYFSYDVKMKEKGDIPEGYSVSREKKERFSLILESASTNQTSMYLCASSTRLAGPRDLGYNEQFFGPGTRLTVL.

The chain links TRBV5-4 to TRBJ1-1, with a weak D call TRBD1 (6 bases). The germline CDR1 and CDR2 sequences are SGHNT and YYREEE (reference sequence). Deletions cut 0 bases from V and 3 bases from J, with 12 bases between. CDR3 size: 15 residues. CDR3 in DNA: TGTGCCAGCAGCTTGGCCAAGGGGGGGCACACTGAAGCTTTCTTT. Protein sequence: CASSLAKGGHTEAFF. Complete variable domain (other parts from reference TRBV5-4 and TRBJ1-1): ETGVTQSPTHLIKTRGQQVTLRCSSQSGHNTVSWYQQALGQGPQFIFQYYREEENGRGNFPPRFSGLQFPNYSSELNVNALELDDSALYLCASSLAKGGHTEAFFGQGTRLTVV.

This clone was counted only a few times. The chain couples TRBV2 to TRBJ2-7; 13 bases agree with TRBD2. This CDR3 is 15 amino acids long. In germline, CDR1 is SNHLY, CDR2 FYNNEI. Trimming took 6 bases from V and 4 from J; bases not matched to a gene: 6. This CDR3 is CASREGLAGQYEQYF. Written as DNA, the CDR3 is TGTGCCAGCAGAGAGGGACTAGCGGGACAGTACGAGCAGTACTTC. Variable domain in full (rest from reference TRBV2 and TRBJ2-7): EPEVTQTPSHQVTQMGQEVILRCVPISNHLYFYWYRQILGQKVEFLVSFYNNEISEKSEIFDDQFSVERPDGSNFTLKIRSTKLEDSAMYFCASREGLAGQYEQYFGPGTRLTVT.

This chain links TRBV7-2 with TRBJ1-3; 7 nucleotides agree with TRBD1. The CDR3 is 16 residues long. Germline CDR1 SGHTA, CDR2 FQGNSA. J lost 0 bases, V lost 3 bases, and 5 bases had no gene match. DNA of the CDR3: TGTACCAGCAGCTTGACAGGGACCAACTCTGGAAACACCATATATTTT. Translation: CTSSLTGTNSGNTIYF.

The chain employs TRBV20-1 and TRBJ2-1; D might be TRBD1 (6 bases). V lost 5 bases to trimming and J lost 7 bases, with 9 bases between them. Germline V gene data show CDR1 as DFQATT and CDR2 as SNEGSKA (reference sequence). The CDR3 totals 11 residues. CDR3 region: CSAVRGNEQFF. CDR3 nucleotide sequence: TGCAGTGCTGTCAGGGGAAATGAGCAGTTCTTC.

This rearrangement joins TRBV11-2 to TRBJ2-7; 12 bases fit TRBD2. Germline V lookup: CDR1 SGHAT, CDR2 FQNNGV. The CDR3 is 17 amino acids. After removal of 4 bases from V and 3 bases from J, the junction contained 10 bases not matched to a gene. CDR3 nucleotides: TGTGCCAGCAGCTCCTCCCGACTAGCGGGAGACCTCTACGAGCAGTACTTC. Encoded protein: CASSSSRLAGDLYEQYF.

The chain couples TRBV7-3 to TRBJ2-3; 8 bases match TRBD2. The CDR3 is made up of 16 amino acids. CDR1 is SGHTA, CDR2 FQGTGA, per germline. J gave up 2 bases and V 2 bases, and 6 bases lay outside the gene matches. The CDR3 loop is CASSLGLAGNTDTQYF. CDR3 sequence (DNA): TGTGCCAGCAGCTTAGGCCTAGCGGGCAACACAGATACGCAGTATTTT.

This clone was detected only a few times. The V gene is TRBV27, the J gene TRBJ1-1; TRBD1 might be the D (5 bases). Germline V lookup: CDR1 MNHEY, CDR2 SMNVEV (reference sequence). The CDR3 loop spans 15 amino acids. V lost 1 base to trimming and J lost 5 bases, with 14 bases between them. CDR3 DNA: TGTGCCAGCAGTTTATGGGGTGGGGGTCGAACTGAAGCTTTCTTT. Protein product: CASSLWGGGRTEAFF.

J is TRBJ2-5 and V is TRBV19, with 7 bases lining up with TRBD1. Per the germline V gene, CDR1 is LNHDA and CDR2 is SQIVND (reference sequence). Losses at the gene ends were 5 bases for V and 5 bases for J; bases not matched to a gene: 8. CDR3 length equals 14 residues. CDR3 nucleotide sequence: TGTGCCAGTAGTGATCGACAGGGTTCGGAGACCCAGTACTTC. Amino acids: CASSDRQGSETQYF.

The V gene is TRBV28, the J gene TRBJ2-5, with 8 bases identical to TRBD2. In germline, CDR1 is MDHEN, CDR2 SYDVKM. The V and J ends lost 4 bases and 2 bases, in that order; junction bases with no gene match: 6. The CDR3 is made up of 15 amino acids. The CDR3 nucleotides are TGTGCCAGCAGTTCCCCGGGACTAGTGCAAGAGACCCAGTACTTC. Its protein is CASSSPGLVQETQYF.

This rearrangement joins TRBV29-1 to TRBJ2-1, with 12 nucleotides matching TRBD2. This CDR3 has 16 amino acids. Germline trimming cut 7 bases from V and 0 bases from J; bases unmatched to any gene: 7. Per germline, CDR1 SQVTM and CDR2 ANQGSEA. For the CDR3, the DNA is TGCAGCGCGACTAGCGGGAGACTCCACTCCTACAATGAGCAGTTCTTC. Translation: CSATSGRLHSYNEQFF.

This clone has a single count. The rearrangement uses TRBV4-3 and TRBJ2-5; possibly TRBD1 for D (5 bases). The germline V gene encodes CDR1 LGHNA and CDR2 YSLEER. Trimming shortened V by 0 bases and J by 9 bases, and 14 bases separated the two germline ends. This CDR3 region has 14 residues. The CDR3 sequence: CASSQEGPGAPQYF. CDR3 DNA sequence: TGCGCCAGCAGCCAAGAGGGCCCTGGGGCGCCCCAGTACTTC.

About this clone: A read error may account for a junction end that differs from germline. The DNA for the CDR3 is TGCGCCAGCAGCCAAGATTGGGGGATAGAGCAGTACTTC. Protein sequence: CASSQDWGIEQYF. The chain employs TRBV7-9 and TRBJ2-7, with D perhaps given as TRBD1 or TRBD2 (5 bases each). The CDR3 sequence is 13 residues long. The germline V gene has CDR1 SEHNR and CDR2 FQNEAQ (reference sequence).

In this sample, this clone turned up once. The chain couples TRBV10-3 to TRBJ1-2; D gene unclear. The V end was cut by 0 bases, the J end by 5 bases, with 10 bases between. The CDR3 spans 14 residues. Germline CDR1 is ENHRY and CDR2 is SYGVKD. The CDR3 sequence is CAISESSPRYGYTF. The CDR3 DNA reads TGTGCCATCAGTGAGTCTTCGCCTCGGTATGGCTACACCTTC.

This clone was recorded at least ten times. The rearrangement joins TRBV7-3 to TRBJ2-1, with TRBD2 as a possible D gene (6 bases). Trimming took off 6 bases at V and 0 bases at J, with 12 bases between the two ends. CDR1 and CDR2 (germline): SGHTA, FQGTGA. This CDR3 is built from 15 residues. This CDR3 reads CASSPLAISYNEQFF. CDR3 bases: TGTGCCAGCAGTCCTCTAGCGATCTCCTACAATGAGCAGTTCTTC.

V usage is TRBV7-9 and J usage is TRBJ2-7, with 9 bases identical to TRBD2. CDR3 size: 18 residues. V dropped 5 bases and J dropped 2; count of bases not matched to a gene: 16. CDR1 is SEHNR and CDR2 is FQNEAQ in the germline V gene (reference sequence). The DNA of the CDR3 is TGTGCCAGCAGCCCGCGGGGGGGGCTGCCAAGGATTACCTACGAGCAGTACTTC. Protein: CASSPRGGLPRITYEQYF.

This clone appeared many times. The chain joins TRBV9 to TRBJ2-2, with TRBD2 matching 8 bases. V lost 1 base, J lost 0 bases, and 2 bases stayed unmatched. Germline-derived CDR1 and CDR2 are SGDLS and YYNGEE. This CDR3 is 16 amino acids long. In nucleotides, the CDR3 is TGTGCCAGCAGCGTAACCGGGGGGGCGAACACCGGGGAGCTGTTTTTT. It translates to CASSVTGGANTGELFF.

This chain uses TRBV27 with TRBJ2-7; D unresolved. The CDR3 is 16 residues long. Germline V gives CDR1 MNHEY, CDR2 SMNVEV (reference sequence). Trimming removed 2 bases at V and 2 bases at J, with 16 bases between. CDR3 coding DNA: TGTGCCAGCAGTTTAAAAGGTGTTGCCAATCCCTACGAGCAGTACTTC. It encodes CASSLKGVANPYEQYF.

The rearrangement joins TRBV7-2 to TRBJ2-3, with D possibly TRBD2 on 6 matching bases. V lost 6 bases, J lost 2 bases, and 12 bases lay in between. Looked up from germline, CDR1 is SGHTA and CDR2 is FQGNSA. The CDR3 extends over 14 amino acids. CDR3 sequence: CASRQAGSTDTQYF. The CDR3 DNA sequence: TGTGCCAGCAGACAGGCGGGATCCACAGATACGCAGTATTTT. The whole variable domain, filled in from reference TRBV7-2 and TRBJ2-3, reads GAGVSQSPSNKVTEKGKDVELRCDPISGHTALYWYRQSLGQGLEFLIYFQGNSAPDKSGLPSDRFSAERTGGSVSTLTIQRTQQEDSAVYLCASRQAGSTDTQYFGPGTRLTVL.